This entry features one T cell receptor (beta chain) sequence. This specimen comes from a study of control samples from healthy donors and cancer patients. The table came from immunoSEQ multiplex PCR; TCRdb's copy has only in-frame clones and leaves some out. This table has roughly 88,000 clones, 70% to 90% appearing once. CDR3 length: 19 residues. Germline V gene data show CDR1 as SGHDT and CDR2 as YYEEEE. V was pared by 4 bases and J by 2 bases, with 17 bases of the junction left unmatched. This TCR was recovered from a young man in good health. The rearrangement uses TRBV5-6 and TRBJ2-3; 9 bases line up with TRBD2. Material: blood. Here the CDR3 reads CASSPELAGSSTFTDTQYF. DNA of the CDR3: TGTGCCAGCAGCCCGGAGCTAGCGGGGAGCTCCACGTTCACAGATACGCAGTATTTT. Together with reference TRBV5-6 and TRBJ2-3, the CDR3 gives the full variable domain: DAGVTQSPTHLIKTRGQQVTLRCSPKSGHDTVSWYQQALGQGPQFIFQYYEEEERQRGNFPDRFSGHQFPNYSSELNVNALLLGDSALYLCASSPELAGSSTFTDTQYFGPGTRLTVL.